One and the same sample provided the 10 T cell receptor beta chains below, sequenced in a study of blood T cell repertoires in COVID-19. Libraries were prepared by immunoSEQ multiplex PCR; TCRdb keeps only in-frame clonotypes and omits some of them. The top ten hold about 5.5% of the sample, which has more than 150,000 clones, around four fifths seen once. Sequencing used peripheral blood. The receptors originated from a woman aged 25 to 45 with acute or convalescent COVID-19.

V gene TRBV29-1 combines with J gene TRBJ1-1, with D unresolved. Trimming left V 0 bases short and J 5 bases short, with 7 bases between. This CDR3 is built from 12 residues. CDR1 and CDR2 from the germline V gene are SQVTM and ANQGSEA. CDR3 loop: CSVEDPGTEAFF. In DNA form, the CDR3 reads TGCAGCGTTGAAGATCCGGGGACTGAAGCTTTCTTT.

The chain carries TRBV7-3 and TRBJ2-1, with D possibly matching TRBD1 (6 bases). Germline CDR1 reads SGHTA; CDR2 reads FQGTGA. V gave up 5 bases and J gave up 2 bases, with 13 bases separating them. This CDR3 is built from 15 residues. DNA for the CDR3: TGTGCCAGCAGCGCCTCAGGGGCTGCCTACAATGAGCAGTTCTTC. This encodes CASSASGAAYNEQFF.

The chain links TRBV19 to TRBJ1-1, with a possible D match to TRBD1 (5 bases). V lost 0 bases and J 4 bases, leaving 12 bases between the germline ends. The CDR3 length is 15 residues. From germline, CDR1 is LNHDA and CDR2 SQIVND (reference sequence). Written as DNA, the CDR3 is TGTGCCAGTAGTATAGAACACCACAGGTTCACTGAAGCTTTCTTT. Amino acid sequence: CASSIEHHRFTEAFF.

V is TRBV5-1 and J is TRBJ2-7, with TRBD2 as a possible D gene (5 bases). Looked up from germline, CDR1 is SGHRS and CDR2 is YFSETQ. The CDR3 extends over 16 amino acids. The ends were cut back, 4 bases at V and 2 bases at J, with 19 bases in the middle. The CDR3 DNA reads TGCGCCAGCAGCCGGGGAATCAGTGGAGGAACCTACGAGCAGTACTTC. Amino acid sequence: CASSRGISGGTYEQYF. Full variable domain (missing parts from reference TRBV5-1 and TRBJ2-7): KAGVTQTPRYLIKTRGQQVTLSCSPISGHRSVSWYQQTPGQGLQFLFEYFSETQRNKGNFPGRFSGRQFSNSRSEMNVSTLELGDSALYLCASSRGISGGTYEQYFGPGTRLTVT.

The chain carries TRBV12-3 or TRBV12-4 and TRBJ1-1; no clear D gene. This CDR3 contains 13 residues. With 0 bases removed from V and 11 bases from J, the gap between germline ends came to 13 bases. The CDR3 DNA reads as TGTGCCAGCAGTTTAGCAGCGGGCGCGCGCGCTTTCTTT. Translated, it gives CASSLAAGARAFF.

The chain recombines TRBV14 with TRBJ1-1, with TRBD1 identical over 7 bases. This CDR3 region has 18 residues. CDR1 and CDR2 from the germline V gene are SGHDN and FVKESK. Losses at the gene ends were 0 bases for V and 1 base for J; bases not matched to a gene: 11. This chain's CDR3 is CASSQERGGVFRNTEAFF. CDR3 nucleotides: TGTGCCAGCAGCCAAGAACGAGGGGGCGTATTTAGGAACACTGAAGCTTTCTTT.

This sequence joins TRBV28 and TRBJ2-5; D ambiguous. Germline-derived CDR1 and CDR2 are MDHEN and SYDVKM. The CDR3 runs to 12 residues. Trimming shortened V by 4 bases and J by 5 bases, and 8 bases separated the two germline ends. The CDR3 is CASSSTRETQYF. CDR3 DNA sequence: TGTGCCAGCAGTTCCACGCGGGAGACCCAGTACTTC.

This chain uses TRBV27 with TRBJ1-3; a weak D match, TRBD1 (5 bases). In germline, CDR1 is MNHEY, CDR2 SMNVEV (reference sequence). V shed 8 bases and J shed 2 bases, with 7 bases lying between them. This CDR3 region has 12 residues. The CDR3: CASGGAGNTIYF. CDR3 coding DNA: TGTGCCAGCGGAGGGGCTGGAAACACCATATATTTT.

CDR3 region: CASSGQGLGEKLFF. The CDR3 DNA sequence: TGTGCCAGTAGCGGACAGGGCTTGGGGGAAAAACTGTTTTTT. The gene calls are TRBV19 and TRBJ1-4; 8 nucleotides match TRBD1. The V gene end was trimmed by 6 bases and the J gene end by 8 bases; junction bases not matched to a gene: 8. This CDR3 contains 14 residues. Germline V lookup: CDR1 LNHDA, CDR2 SQIVND (reference sequence).

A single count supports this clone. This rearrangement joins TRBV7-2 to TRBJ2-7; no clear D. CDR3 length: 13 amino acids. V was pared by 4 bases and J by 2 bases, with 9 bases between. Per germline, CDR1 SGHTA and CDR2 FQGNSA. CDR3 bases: TGTGCCAGCAGCTCCCCCTTAGCCTACGAGCAGTACTTC. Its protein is CASSSPLAYEQYF.